What follows are 23 T cell receptor beta chains derived from one specimen sequenced in a study of T cells in women clearing cervical HPV infection. Sequencing was performed with immunoSEQ multiplex PCR; in TCRdb, only in-frame clones are kept and a portion is missing. This repertoire includes about 44,000 clones. Sample: blood buffy coat. These receptors were obtained from a woman between 18 and 70 years old with a cervical HPV16 infection that either progressed to CIN3+ or cleared (not recorded which).

As to this clone: The CDR3 end lies 3 residues beyond the end of the read and is filled in from the germline J gene. The rearrangement joins TRBV20-1 to TRBJ1-2, with D tentatively TRBD1 (6 bases). CDR3 size: 11 residues. Germline values: CDR1 DFQATT, CDR2 SNEGSKA (reference sequence). Partial CDR3 DNA: TGCAGTTCATACAGGGAGAAAGGC. Translated: CSSYREKG. The CDR3 in full is CSSYREKGYTF.

Note on this clone: The DNA ends 3 residues before the CDR3 does, and the rest of the CDR3 is filled in from the germline J gene. The genes are TRBV5-4 and TRBJ1-6, with 7 bases aligning to TRBD1. The CDR3 has 14 amino acids. Germline V gene lookup returns CDR1 SGHNT and CDR2 YYREEE (reference sequence). Trimming took 1 base from V and 11 from J; bases not matched to a gene: 6. The DNA read from the CDR3 is TGTGCCAGCAGCTTGTCGACAGGGAGTGCACCC. It translates to CASSLSTGSAP. The entire CDR3 reads CASSLSTGSAPLHF.

As regards this clone: Sequencing ends 3 residues short of the CDR3 end; the germline J gene provides the rest. This sequence joins TRBV18 and TRBJ2-2; 10 nucleotides match TRBD1. V lost 4 bases to trimming and J lost 0 bases; unmatched junction nucleotides: 5. This CDR3 is 17 amino acids long. Germline-derived CDR1 and CDR2 are KGHSH and LQKENI. The CDR3 spells CASSLRQGASNTGELFF. The DNA read from the CDR3 is TGTGCCAGCTCACTACGACAGGGGGCTTCGAACACCGGGGAG. Together with reference TRBV18 and TRBJ2-2, the CDR3 gives the full variable domain: NAGVMQNPRHLVRRRGQEARLRCSPMKGHSHVYWYRQLPEEGLKFMVYLQKENIIDESGMPKERFSAEFPKEGPSILRIQQVVRGDSAAYFCASSLRQGASNTGELFFGEGSRLTVL.

CDR3 bases read: TGCGCCAGCAGCTACGGGACAGCCTACGAG. Its translation is CASSYGTAYE. The full-length CDR3 reads as CASSYGTAYEQYF. The rearrangement links TRBV5-1 to TRBJ2-7; 7 bases line up with TRBD1. Read coverage stops 3 residues before the CDR3 terminus; the germline J gene supplies the remainder. With 3 bases clipped from V and 2 bases from J, the junction kept 2 bases outside the gene matches. CDR1 and CDR2 from the germline V gene are SGHRS and YFSETQ. The CDR3 is 13 residues long.

In the case of this clone: The read halts 3 residues ahead of the CDR3 end, with the missing end drawn from the germline J gene. The chain has TRBV29-1 and TRBJ2-1; D gene ambiguous. Trimming cost V 3 bases and J 0 bases, with 9 bases left between them. CDR1 is SQVTM and CDR2 is ANQGSEA in the germline V gene. This CDR3 is built from 14 residues. The CDR3 sequence is CSVDGGSSYNEQFF. Partial CDR3 DNA: TGCAGCGTTGATGGCGGTAGCTCCTACAATGAG.

Of note for this clone: The DNA ends 3 residues before the CDR3 does, and the rest of the CDR3 is filled in from the germline J gene. The chain has TRBV7-3 and TRBJ1-2, with 7 bases fitting TRBD1. The CDR3 extends over 13 amino acids. Germline CDR1 reads SGHTA; CDR2 reads FQGTGA. The CDR3 DNA, read in part, is TGTGCCAGCAGCCTGACAGGGTACAATGAC. This translates into CASSLTGYND. The full CDR3 protein is CASSLTGYNDYTF.

In the case of this clone: From the germline J gene comes the end of the CDR3, since the read stops 3 residues before it. The V gene is TRBV30, the J gene TRBJ2-5; weak D call: TRBD2 (5 bases). Per the germline V gene, CDR1 is GTSNPN and CDR2 is SVGIG (reference sequence). V lost 5 bases, J lost 7 bases, and 23 bases lay in between. This CDR3 is 15 amino acids long. Incomplete CDR3 DNA: TGTGCCTGGTCCGCCTGGGCGGGCCTTAAGGGGACC. This gives the protein CAWSAWAGLKGT. The entire CDR3 protein reads CAWSAWAGLKGTQYF.

Comment on this clone: The sequenced fragment ends 3 residues before the CDR3 boundary, so the rest is inferred from the germline J gene. V and J are TRBV11-1 and TRBJ2-3, with a possible D match to TRBD2 (6 bases). The CDR3 contains 15 residues. Looked up from germline, CDR1 is SGHAT and CDR2 is FQDESV (reference sequence). Trimming stripped 3 bases from V and 2 bases from J, with 12 bases between. The covered CDR3 bases are TGTGCCAGCAGCTTTCTGACGGGGGTCACAGATACG. Its protein is CASSFLTGVTDT. The CDR3, in full, reads CASSFLTGVTDTQYF.

As to this clone: The read stops 3 residues short of the end of the CDR3; the missing end is completed from the germline J gene. The chain has TRBV13 and TRBJ1-2; TRBD1 matches at 8 bases. The V segment lost 1 base and the J segment 4 bases; nucleotides outside the gene matches: 5. Germline V lookup: CDR1 PRHDT, CDR2 FYEKMQ (reference sequence). This CDR3 region has 15 residues. The DNA read from the CDR3 is TGTGCCAGCAGCTTAGCAAGGGACAGGCTCTATGGC. Protein sequence: CASSLARDRLYG. The full CDR3 reads CASSLARDRLYGYTF.

As to this clone: The CDR3 end is not reached by the read, which stops 3 residues before it; the germline J gene fills it in. The chain joins TRBV6-2 or TRBV6-3 to TRBJ2-1; D is uncertain. Germline V gene data show CDR1 as MNHEY and CDR2 as SVGEGT. CDR3 length: 16 amino acids. Trimming stripped 7 bases from V and 0 bases from J, with 16 bases between. The CDR3 DNA, read in part, is TGTGCCAGCATGGCCTTGAGCGCCTACTCCTACAATGAG. Encoded protein: CASMALSAYSYNE. The entire CDR3 sequence reads CASMALSAYSYNEQFF.

On this clone itself: The read terminates 3 residues ahead of where the CDR3 ends, so the germline J gene completes it. V and J are TRBV19 and TRBJ1-4, with unresolved D. Germline lookup yields CDR1 LNHDA and CDR2 SQIVND (reference sequence). The ends were cut back, 5 bases at V and 3 bases at J, with 16 bases in the middle. This CDR3 has 16 amino acids. Partial CDR3 DNA: TGTGCCAGTAGTGGCGGGCCGTCGGCATCTAATGAAAAA. Its protein is CASSGGPSASNEK. In full, the CDR3 reads CASSGGPSASNEKLFF.

Notes on this clone: Read sequence stops 3 residues before the CDR3 end, and the germline J gene provides the missing end. This chain links TRBV14 with TRBJ1-2; 9 bases fit TRBD1. CDR1 SGHDN and CDR2 FVKESK come from the germline V gene. V gave up 0 bases and J gave up 5 bases; unmatched junction bases: 10. CDR3 length: 17 residues. The covered CDR3 bases are TGTGCCAGCAGCCAAGAATACCGGGACAGGGCAAATTATGGC. The encoded protein is CASSQEYRDRANYG. The complete CDR3 sequence is CASSQEYRDRANYGYTF.

As regards this clone: The read finishes 3 residues shy of the CDR3 end, and the germline J gene is used to complete it. The genes are TRBV2 and TRBJ2-5; 7 nucleotides match TRBD2. Germline V gene data show CDR1 as SNHLY and CDR2 as FYNNEI. This CDR3 is 16 amino acids long. V gave up 6 bases and J gave up 2 bases; unmatched junction bases: 12. CDR3 DNA, as far as it was read: TGTGCCAGCAGCGTACAATATGGGGGGGTGCAAGAGACC. Translating it yields CASSVQYGGVQET. The full CDR3 reads CASSVQYGGVQETQYF.

As to this clone: The CDR3 end falls 3 residues outside the read, so it is completed with the germline J gene. This chain joins TRBV5-4 and TRBJ2-7; 7 bases match TRBD1. CDR1 is SGHNT and CDR2 is YYREEE in the germline V gene (reference sequence). The CDR3 covers 15 residues. The J segment lost 6 bases and the V segment lost 4 bases, leaving 13 bases of the junction unmatched. The CDR3 protein is CASSRVGTATFEQYF. The sequenced CDR3 bases are TGTGCCAGCAGCCGCGTCGGGACAGCCACCTTCGAG.

A word on this clone: The read gets to within 3 residues of the CDR3 end, and the germline J gene fills in the rest. The chain combines TRBV9 with TRBJ2-1; a weak D match, TRBD1 (5 bases). The V and J ends lost 3 bases and 5 bases respectively, with 9 bases between them. Germline V gene lookup returns CDR1 SGDLS and CDR2 YYNGEE. This CDR3 spans 13 amino acids. CDR3 protein: CASSETVHNEQFF. CDR3 DNA, as far as it was read: TGTGCCAGCAGCGAGACAGTCCACAATGAG.

CDR3 loop: CASRRGQNNEQFF. CDR3 bases read: TGTGCCAGCAGGCGGGGACAGAACAATGAG. The rearrangement links TRBV2 to TRBJ2-1; perhaps TRBD1 as D (7 bases). The read falls 3 residues short of the CDR3 end, and the missing part is taken from the germline J gene. This CDR3 contains 13 residues. Deletions cut 6 bases from V and 5 bases from J, with 11 bases between. Germline V gene lookup returns CDR1 SNHLY and CDR2 FYNNEI.

A note on this clone: The read halts 3 residues ahead of the CDR3 end, with the missing end drawn from the germline J gene. The chain combines TRBV11-2 with TRBJ2-1, with D hard to call. CDR3 length: 15 amino acids. V was clipped by 5 bases and J by 4 bases, with 15 bases between them. The germline V gene encodes CDR1 SGHAT and CDR2 FQNNGV. CDR3 residues: CASSQLLTVYNEQFF. The sequenced part of the CDR3 DNA is TGTGCCAGCAGCCAACTCTTGACTGTATACAATGAG.

On this clone: The missing CDR3 end, 3 residues past where the read stops, is filled in from the germline J gene. This chain joins TRBV18 and TRBJ2-1; 15 bases match TRBD2. The germline V gene has CDR1 KGHSH and CDR2 LQKENI. CDR3 length: 16 residues. V shed 3 bases, J shed 8 bases, and the junction held 5 bases outside the gene matches. CDR3 DNA (partial): TGTGCCAGCTCACCTGGACTAGCGGGAGGGCTCCATGAG. Translated, it gives CASSPGLAGGLHE. Given in full, the CDR3 is CASSPGLAGGLHEQFF.

In the case of this clone: The read finishes 3 residues shy of the CDR3 end, and the germline J gene is used to complete it. The chain uses TRBV18 and TRBJ2-7; a weak D match, TRBD1 (6 bases). V lost 1 base, J lost 5 bases, and 9 bases lay in between. CDR3 size: 13 residues. Germline loops: CDR1 KGHSH, CDR2 LQKENI. The CDR3 sequence: CASSPRQGHEQYF. The covered CDR3 bases are TGTGCCAGCTCACCACGGCAGGGGCACGAG.

Comments on this clone: The read terminates 3 residues ahead of where the CDR3 ends, so the germline J gene completes it. This chain joins TRBV18 and TRBJ1-1; the D gene is possibly TRBD1 (5 bases). Per germline, CDR1 KGHSH and CDR2 LQKENI. CDR3 length: 14 amino acids. The V gene lost 2 bases and the J gene lost 1 base, with 8 bases spanning the gap. The sequenced CDR3 bases are TGTGCCAGCTCACCAGGAGGGGCGAACACTGAA. It specifies CASSPGGANTE. The entire CDR3 sequence reads CASSPGGANTEAFF.

As concerns this clone: The read stops 3 residues short of the end of the CDR3; the missing end is completed from the germline J gene. The chain is built from TRBV20-1 and TRBJ2-7; TRBD1 matches 9 bases. From germline, CDR1 is DFQATT and CDR2 SNEGSKA (reference sequence). The CDR3 is 15 amino acids. Trimming took 5 bases from V and 2 from J; bases not matched to a gene: 10. Partial CDR3 DNA: TGCAGTGCTGAAAATGTGAGACAGGGGGCCTACGAG. Protein sequence: CSAENVRQGAYE. The full CDR3 protein is CSAENVRQGAYEQYF.

Regarding this clone: The sequenced fragment ends 3 residues before the CDR3 boundary, so the rest is inferred from the germline J gene. This same CDR3 is encoded by further DNA sequences in the sample. This sequence joins TRBV19 and TRBJ2-7; 7 nucleotides agree with TRBD2. The CDR3 runs to 15 residues. The germline gives CDR1 LNHDA, CDR2 SQIVND (reference sequence). V was pared by 4 bases and J by 2 bases, with 8 bases of the junction left unmatched. CDR3 bases read: TGTGCCAGTAGTAGGCTGGGAGGGGCGGCCTACGAG. Its protein product is CASSRLGGAAYE. The full CDR3 protein is CASSRLGGAAYEQYF.

About this clone itself: The observed sequence ends 3 residues before the CDR3 terminus, with the missing tail filled in from the germline J gene. The rearrangement links TRBV5-4 to TRBJ2-1; 9 nucleotides agree with TRBD1. There are 13 residues in the CDR3. Losses at the gene ends were 6 bases for V and 9 bases for J; bases not matched to a gene: 7. Germline V gene lookup returns CDR1 SGHNT and CDR2 YYREEE (reference sequence). The DNA read from the CDR3 is TGTGCCAGCACCCGGGACAGGGCCGTTGAG. Its protein product is CASTRDRAVE. The full-length CDR3 reads as CASTRDRAVEQFF.